What follows describes a single TCR beta chain. The data were produced by immunoSEQ multiplex PCR, yet TCRdb's version contains in-frame clones alone and is incomplete. The sample lists a few hundred thousand clones; roughly 90% were seen once. This entry is derived from a study of control samples from healthy donors and cancer patients. The CDR3 spans 15 residues. Trimming shortened V by 3 bases and J by 6 bases, and 15 bases separated the two germline ends. Germline V CDR1 and CDR2: MNHEY, SMNVEV (reference sequence). The chain couples TRBV27 to TRBJ1-5; maybe TRBD1 (6 bases). The source is a man aged 35 to 55 with head and neck cancer. Material: PBMCs. Written as DNA, the CDR3 is TGTGCCAGCAGTTTTAGCAGCTTAGGGGGTCAGCCCCAGCATTTT. Translated, it gives CASSFSSLGGQPQHF.